This TCR beta chain came from a study of patients and donors after allogeneic stem cell transplantation. Germline CDR1 is SGHRS and CDR2 is YFSETQ. The V gene lost 5 bases and the J gene lost 11 bases, with 17 bases spanning the gap. This CDR3 region has 13 residues. MiXCR, run by TCRdb on the RT-PCR reads, gives a single entry per CDR3 protein. The repertoire includes about 400,000 distinct CDR3 sequences, around 15% of them detected once, and roughly 7.2% sits in the top ten. Sequencing was done on a sample of blood, either unsorted or a sorted T cell fraction (not recorded which). The TCR originated in a human donor who was either an allogeneic HSCT recipient or a stem cell or donor lymphocyte infusion donor (not recorded which). It is not recorded whose cells these are; they may come from a transplant donor. V gene TRBV5-1 combines with J gene TRBJ2-1, with D maybe TRBD2 (6 bases). DNA for the CDR3: TGCGCCAGCAGTGGAGGGGCGGTGAATCAGCAGTTCTTC. Translation gives CASSGGAVNQQFF.